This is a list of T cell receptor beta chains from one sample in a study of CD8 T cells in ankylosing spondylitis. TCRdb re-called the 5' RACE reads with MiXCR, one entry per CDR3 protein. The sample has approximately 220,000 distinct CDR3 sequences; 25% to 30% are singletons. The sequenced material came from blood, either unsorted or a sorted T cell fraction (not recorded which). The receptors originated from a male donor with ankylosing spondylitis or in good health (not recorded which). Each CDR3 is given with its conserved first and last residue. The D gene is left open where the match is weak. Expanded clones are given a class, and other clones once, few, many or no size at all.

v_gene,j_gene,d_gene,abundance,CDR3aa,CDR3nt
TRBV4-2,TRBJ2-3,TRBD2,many,CASSQDERGVDTQYF,TGTGCCAGCAGCCAAGATGAGCGGGGGGTAGATACGCAGTATTTT
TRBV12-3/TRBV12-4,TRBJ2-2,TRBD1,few,CASSLSTGLGGELFF,TGTGCCAGCAGTTTATCGACAGGGTTGGGCGGGGAGCTGTTTTTT
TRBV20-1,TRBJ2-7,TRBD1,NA,CSADSGTGKVEQYF,TGCAGTGCCGACTCCGGGACAGGGAAGGTCGAGCAGTACTTC
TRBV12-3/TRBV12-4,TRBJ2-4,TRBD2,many,CASSLERDDIQYF,TGTGCCAGCAGTTTAGAGCGGGATGACATTCAGTACTTC
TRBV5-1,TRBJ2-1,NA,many,CASSVGGNSYNEQFF,TGCGCCAGCAGTGTAGGGGGGAACTCCTACAATGAGCAGTTCTTC
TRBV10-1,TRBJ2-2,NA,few,CASSKSGTANTGELFF,TGCGCCAGCAGTAAATCCGGGACCGCGAACACCGGGGAGCTGTTTTTT
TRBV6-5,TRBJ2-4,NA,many,CASSYSVARPENIQYF,TGTGCCAGCAGTTACTCGGTTGCCCGTCCAGAAAACATTCAGTACTTC
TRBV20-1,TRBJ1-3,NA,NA,CSARDGRDQGSGNTIYF,TGCAGTGCTAGAGATGGCAGAGACCAGGGTTCTGGAAACACCATATATTTT
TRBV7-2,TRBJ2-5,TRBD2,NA,CASSLAGTSGSPAYQETQYF,TGTGCCAGCAGCTTAGCCGGGACTAGCGGGAGCCCGGCCTACCAAGAGACCCAGTACTTC
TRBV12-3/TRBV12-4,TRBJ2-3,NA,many,CASSPRPPRTDTQYF,TGTGCCAGCAGCCCTAGACCTCCTCGCACAGATACGCAGTATTTT
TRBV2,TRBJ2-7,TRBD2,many,CASIREKGLAAYEQYF,TGTGCCAGCATAAGGGAGAAGGGACTAGCGGCTTACGAGCAGTACTTC
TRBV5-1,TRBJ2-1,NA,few,CASSLVSLALNEQFF,TGCGCCAGCAGCTTGGTTAGTCTAGCTTTGAATGAGCAGTTCTTC
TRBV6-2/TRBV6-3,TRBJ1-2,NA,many,CASSFGTAGYTF,TGTGCCAGCAGTTTCGGGACGGCTGGCTACACCTTC
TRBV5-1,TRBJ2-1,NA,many,CASSLTTNEQFF,TGCGCCAGCAGCTTGACTACCAATGAGCAGTTCTTC
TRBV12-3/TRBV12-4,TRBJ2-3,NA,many,CASSPAGSDTQYF,TGTGCCAGCAGTCCCGCGGGGTCGGATACGCAGTATTTT
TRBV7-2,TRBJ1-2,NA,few,CASRDGPPGRGYTF,TGTGCCAGCAGAGACGGGCCCCCGGGACGTGGCTACACCTTC
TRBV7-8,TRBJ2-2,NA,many,CASSLGVNAGELFF,TGTGCCAGCAGCTTAGGGGTGAACGCCGGGGAGCTGTTTTTT
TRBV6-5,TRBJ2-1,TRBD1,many,CASSYRDRDYNEQFF,TGTGCCAGCAGTTACCGGGACAGAGATTACAATGAGCAGTTCTTC
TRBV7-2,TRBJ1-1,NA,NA,CASSIDRYTEAFF,TGTGCCAGCAGCATAGACAGGTACACTGAAGCTTTCTTT
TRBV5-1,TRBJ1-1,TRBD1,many,CASSLPGGYTEAFF,TGCGCCAGCAGCTTGCCAGGGGGCTACACTGAAGCTTTCTTT
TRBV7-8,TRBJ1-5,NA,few,CASSLGFRPQHF,TGTGCCAGCAGCTTAGGTTTTCGGCCCCAGCATTTT
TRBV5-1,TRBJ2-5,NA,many,CASRTDSSQETQYF,TGCGCCAGCAGAACGGATAGCAGCCAAGAGACCCAGTACTTC
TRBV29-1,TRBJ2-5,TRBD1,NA,CSVEDGTGGAGETQYF,TGCAGCGTTGAAGATGGGACAGGGGGCGCGGGAGAGACCCAGTACTTC
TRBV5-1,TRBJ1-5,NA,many,CASSGGQVGQPQHF,TGCGCCAGCAGCGGAGGCCAAGTCGGTCAGCCCCAGCATTTT
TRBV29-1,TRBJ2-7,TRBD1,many,CSVGDSYEQYF,TGCAGCGTCGGGGACAGCTACGAGCAGTACTTC
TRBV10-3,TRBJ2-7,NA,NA,CATRQTGEQYF,TGTGCCACGCGACAGACAGGCGAGCAGTACTTC
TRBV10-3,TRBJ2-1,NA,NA,CAISDTNNEQFF,TGTGCCATCAGTGATACCAACAATGAGCAGTTCTTC
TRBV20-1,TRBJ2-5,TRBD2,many,CSARDLGTSGRNLPETQYF,TGCAGTGCTAGAGATCTTGGGACTAGCGGGAGGAACCTCCCAGAGACCCAGTACTTC
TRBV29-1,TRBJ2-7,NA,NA,CSASRGTSSYEQYF,TGCAGCGCCTCTCGTGGGACTTCCTCCTACGAGCAGTACTTC
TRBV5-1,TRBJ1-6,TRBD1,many,CASSFGTGGSPLHF,TGCGCCAGCAGCTTCGGGACAGGGGGGTCACCCCTCCACTTT
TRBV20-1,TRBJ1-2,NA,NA,CSARDISGGGYTF,TGCAGTGCTAGAGATATATCAGGAGGCGGCTACACCTTC
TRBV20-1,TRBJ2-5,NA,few,CSTSRGRQETQYF,TGCAGTACCTCCCGGGGCAGACAAGAGACCCAGTACTTC
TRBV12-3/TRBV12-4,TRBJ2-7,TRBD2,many,CASSRAPSDVRDYRRYEQYF,TGTGCCAGCAGTAGAGCACCCTCGGACGTCCGGGACTACAGACGTTACGAGCAGTACTTC
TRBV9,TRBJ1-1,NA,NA,CASSEQPRLTEAFF,TGTGCCAGCAGCGAACAGCCCCGGCTTACTGAAGCTTTCTTT
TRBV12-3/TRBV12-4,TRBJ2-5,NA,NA,CASSVSLGVRPETQYF,TGTGCCAGCAGTGTCAGTTTAGGGGTGAGGCCAGAGACCCAGTACTTC
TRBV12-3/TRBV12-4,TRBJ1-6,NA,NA,CASSSRTTPLHF,TGTGCCAGCAGTTCCCGTACTACACCCCTCCACTTT
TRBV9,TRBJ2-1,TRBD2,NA,CASSVAGLARLNEQFF,TGTGCCAGCAGCGTTGCGGGACTAGCGAGATTAAATGAGCAGTTCTTC
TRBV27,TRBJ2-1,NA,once,CASSLFPARRYNEQFF,TGTGCCAGCAGTTTATTTCCGGCCCGAAGGTACAATGAGCAGTTCTTC
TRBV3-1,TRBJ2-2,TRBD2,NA,CASSQELLAGAGELFF,TGTGCCAGCAGCCAAGAATTGCTAGCGGGAGCCGGGGAGCTGTTTTTT
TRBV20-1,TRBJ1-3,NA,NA,CSALGAYSGNTIYF,TGCAGTGCTCTTGGGGCTTACTCTGGAAACACCATATATTTT
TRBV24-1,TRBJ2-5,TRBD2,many,CATSEKSGLAGGGETQYF,TGTGCCACCAGTGAAAAATCGGGACTAGCGGGAGGGGGGGAGACCCAGTACTTC
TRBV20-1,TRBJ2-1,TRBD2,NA,CSARAVGTSGRDFKFF,TGCAGTGCTAGAGCCGTCGGGACTAGCGGGAGGGATTTTAAGTTCTTC
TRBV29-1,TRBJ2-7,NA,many,CSVVWTAEQYF,TGCAGCGTTGTTTGGACGGCAGAACAGTACTTC
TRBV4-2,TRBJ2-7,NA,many,CASSQESGTRHWEQYF,TGTGCCAGCAGCCAAGAATCCGGGACTCGGCACTGGGAGCAGTACTTC
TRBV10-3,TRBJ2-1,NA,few,CAISEAPAENNEQFF,TGTGCCATCAGTGAGGCCCCAGCGGAAAACAATGAGCAGTTCTTC
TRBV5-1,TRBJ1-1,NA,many,CASSLALQGVRTEAFF,TGCGCCAGCAGCTTGGCCCTCCAGGGAGTACGGACTGAAGCTTTCTTT
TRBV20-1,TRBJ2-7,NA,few,CSARDPGAGFYEQYF,TGCAGTGCTAGAGATCCCGGGGCAGGATTCTACGAGCAGTACTTC
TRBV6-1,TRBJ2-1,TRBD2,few,CASTPILSGRQEQFF,TGTGCCAGCACGCCGATCCTCAGCGGGAGGCAGGAGCAGTTCTTC
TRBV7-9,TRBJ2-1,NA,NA,CASSSIATEQFF,TGTGCCAGCAGCTCTATAGCGACTGAGCAGTTCTTC
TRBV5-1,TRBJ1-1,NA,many,CASSPPTGLRGSTEAFF,TGCGCCAGCAGCCCGCCGACGGGGTTAAGGGGGAGCACTGAAGCTTTCTTT
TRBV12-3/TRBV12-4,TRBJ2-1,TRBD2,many,CASSPGLANYNEQFF,TGTGCCAGCAGTCCGGGACTAGCTAACTACAATGAGCAGTTCTTC